These T cell receptor beta chains were read from a single sample in a study of cytomegalovirus exposure and HLA in healthy donors. Only in-frame clones appear in the TCRdb table, and some are missing; sequencing was by immunoSEQ multiplex PCR. The sample yields 150,000 or so clones, 60% to 85% seen once. The material sequenced was PBMCs. The receptors were sampled from a middle-aged woman in good health and CMV-seronegative. Each CDR3 is given with its conserved first and last residue. A D gene is named only where the DNA matches it firmly. Only part of the rows carry a size: once, few, many, or a class if the clone is expanded.

D gene	J gene	V gene	clone size	CDR3 DNA	CDR3 protein
TRBD1	TRBJ2-7	TRBV7-9	NA	TGTGCCAGCAGCTTAGAGAAGGACAGGATCTACGAGCAGTACTTC	CASSLEKDRIYEQYF
TRBD2	TRBJ2-7	TRBV9	NA	TGTGCCAGCAGCGTAGGGGGGCGGGGGGCGAATTACGAGCAGTACTTC	CASSVGGRGANYEQYF
NA	TRBJ1-1	TRBV6-1	NA	TGTGCCAGCAGTACCCAGGGAGGGGGTACTGAAGCTTTCTTT	CASSTQGGGTEAFF
TRBD1	TRBJ2-4	TRBV2	NA	TGTGCCAGCAGCGCTGACAGGGGGCAAAACATTCAGTACTTC	CASSADRGQNIQYF
NA	TRBJ2-3	TRBV2	NA	TGTGCCAGCAGTGGGAGCGGAAACTTAGATACGCAGTATTTT	CASSGSGNLDTQYF
NA	TRBJ2-5	TRBV5-1	NA	TGCGCCAGCAGCGTAGGACAGATCGAGGAGACCCAGTACTTC	CASSVGQIEETQYF
NA	TRBJ1-4	TRBV5-1	NA	TGCGCCAGCAGCCCGGGAGGCGAAGAAAAACTGTTTTTT	CASSPGGEEKLFF
TRBD2	TRBJ2-5	TRBV11-3	NA	TGTGCCAGCAGCCGGGGACTAGCGGGAGGACAAGAGACCCAGTACTTC	CASSRGLAGGQETQYF
NA	TRBJ1-1	TRBV7-2	NA	TGTGCCAGCAGCTTCCAGATGAACACTGAAGCTTTCTTT	CASSFQMNTEAFF
NA	TRBJ2-2	TRBV19	NA	TGTGCCAGTACATCCACCGGGGAGCTGTTTTTT	CASTSTGELFF
TRBD2	TRBJ2-1	TRBV6-1	NA	TGTGCCAGCAGTGAAGCGTTTGGCGGGAGGTACAATGAGCAGTTCTTC	CASSEAFGGRYNEQFF
TRBD1	TRBJ1-4	TRBV5-1	NA	TGCGCCAGCAGCCCGGGACAGGAAAATGAAAAACTGTTTTTT	CASSPGQENEKLFF
NA	TRBJ2-1	TRBV30	NA	TGTGCCTCGACTAGGCCTATCTCCTACAATGAGCAGTTCTTC	CASTRPISYNEQFF
NA	TRBJ1-2	TRBV2	NA	TGTGCCAGCAGAATTCTGGGGGGATACTATGGCTACACCTTC	CASRILGGYYGYTF
NA	TRBJ1-1	TRBV11-3	NA	TGTGCCAGCAGCTTAGTGGGGACAGAAGCTTTCTTT	CASSLVGTEAFF
TRBD1	TRBJ2-3	TRBV5-1	NA	TGCGCCAGCAGCTCCGGGACAGGGGTATGGAATACGCAGTATTTT	CASSSGTGVWNTQYF
TRBD1	TRBJ1-1	TRBV29-1	NA	TGCAGCGTCACGACCGGGACAGCATTGAACACTGAAGCTTTCTTT	CSVTTGTALNTEAFF
TRBD1	TRBJ2-3	TRBV6-6	NA	TGTGCCAGCACCAAAGAGGGACAGGGCGCAGATACGCAGTATTTT	CASTKEGQGADTQYF
TRBD1	TRBJ1-1	TRBV19	NA	TGTGCCAGTAGTCCGGGACAGGGGGCTTTCGGCACTGAAGCTTTCTTT	CASSPGQGAFGTEAFF
TRBD1	TRBJ1-2	TRBV10-3	NA	TGTGCCATCAGGGGTCAGACAGGGGAGTATGGCTACACCTTC	CAIRGQTGEYGYTF
NA	TRBJ2-7	TRBV7-8	NA	TGTGCCAGCAGCTTAGCGCTGACTTCCTACGAGCAGTACTTC	CASSLALTSYEQYF
NA	TRBJ1-2	TRBV6-5	NA	TGTGCCAGCAGTTACTCGGCAGGATCTAACTATGGCTACACCTTC	CASSYSAGSNYGYTF
NA	TRBJ2-1	TRBV4-1	NA	TGCGCCAGCAGCCAAGATCCTAGCATCGTCAATGAGCAGTTCTTC	CASSQDPSIVNEQFF
NA	TRBJ2-7	TRBV13	NA	TGTGCCAGCAGCTTCCGGGGGAACTACGAGCAGTACTTC	CASSFRGNYEQYF
NA	TRBJ1-2	TRBV21-1	NA	TGTGCCAGCAGCCCGACAGTAATTGGCTACACCTTC	CASSPTVIGYTF
NA	TRBJ2-1	TRBV14	NA	TGTGCCAGCTCGCAGATCTCGTGGGGGCATGAGCAGTTCTTC	CASSQISWGHEQFF
NA	TRBJ1-1	TRBV6-5	NA	TGTGCCAGCAGCCGAGAAAACACTGAAGCTTTCTTT	CASSRENTEAFF
NA	TRBJ1-1	TRBV7-9	NA	TGTGCCAGCAGCCTCAGGGACTATGACACTGAAGCTTTCTTT	CASSLRDYDTEAFF
NA	TRBJ1-5	TRBV28	once	TGTGCCAGCAAGAGACAGGCTGATGGGTGGACCCAGCATTTT	CASKRQADGWTQHF
NA	TRBJ2-7	TRBV27	NA	TGTGCCAGCAGAAAAGCGGGCTACGAGCAGTACTTC	CASRKAGYEQYF
NA	TRBJ2-7	TRBV29-1	NA	TGCAGCGTAGACGGGGGTTACGAGCAGTACTTC	CSVDGGYEQYF
NA	TRBJ2-1	TRBV4-1	NA	TGCGCCAGCAGCCAAGTCCAGGTTTCCTACAATGAGCAGTTCTTC	CASSQVQVSYNEQFF
TRBD1	TRBJ1-3	TRBV9	once	TGTGCCAGCAGCGAGTGGGGACAGGGTGGTGGAAACACCATATATTTT	CASSEWGQGGGNTIYF
TRBD2	TRBJ2-3	TRBV29-1	NA	TGCAGCGTTGCGGTAACTAGCGGCACAGATACGCAGTATTTT	CSVAVTSGTDTQYF
TRBD1	TRBJ1-1	TRBV19	NA	TGTGCCAGTAGTATAGATGGCCGGACAGGGGGCGCGGAGGCTTTCTTT	CASSIDGRTGGAEAFF
NA	TRBJ2-7	TRBV30	NA	TGTGCCTGGAGTCTCGGGGGTCCGTACGAGCAGTACTTC	CAWSLGGPYEQYF
NA	TRBJ2-7	TRBV6-1	NA	TGTGCCAGCAGTGAATACTACGAGCAGTACTTC	CASSEYYEQYF
TRBD2	TRBJ2-7	TRBV6-4	NA	TGTGCCAGCAGTGACTCCGGGACTAGCCGGGTGCAGTACTTC	CASSDSGTSRVQYF
NA	TRBJ1-2	TRBV6-1	NA	TGTGCCAGCAGTGAAGAAAGAGGCTATGGCTACACCTTC	CASSEERGYGYTF
TRBD1	TRBJ2-3	TRBV29-1	NA	TGCAGCGTTACGGGACAGGGTGGCACAGATACGCAGTATTTT	CSVTGQGGTDTQYF
TRBD2	TRBJ2-7	TRBV19	few	TGTGCCAGTAGTATAGATCTATGGCGGGGGAGCTCCTACGAGCAGTACTTC	CASSIDLWRGSSYEQYF
TRBD1	TRBJ1-4	TRBV7-9	NA	TGTGCCAGCAGTTCCCCGGACAGGGGGGATGAAAAACTGTTTTTT	CASSSPDRGDEKLFF
NA	TRBJ2-6	TRBV5-1	NA	TGCGCCAGCAGCTGGTCCGGAGGATTCTCTGGGGCCAACGTCCTGACTTTC	CASSWSGGFSGANVLTF
NA	TRBJ1-4	TRBV28	NA	TGTGCCAGCAGGTCTTACAGTGCAACTAATGAAAAACTGTTTTTT	CASRSYSATNEKLFF
TRBD1	TRBJ2-7	TRBV28	NA	TGTGCCAGCAGTTTATCGGGACAGGGCTCCTACGAGCAGTACTTC	CASSLSGQGSYEQYF
NA	TRBJ2-6	TRBV15	few	TGTGCCACCAGCAGAGATCACTCTGGGGCCAACGTCCTGACTTTC	CATSRDHSGANVLTF
NA	TRBJ2-4	TRBV10-3	NA	TGTGCCATCAGCGGCGGTAGAGGGAACATTCAGTACTTC	CAISGGRGNIQYF
TRBD1	TRBJ2-2	TRBV10-3	NA	TGTGCCATCAGTGATTGGGACAGAATCAACACCGGGGAGCTGTTTTTT	CAISDWDRINTGELFF
TRBD2	TRBJ2-5	TRBV5-4	NA	TGTGCCAGCAGCTTGGGTCCTAGCGGGGGTGTCGGGGAGACCCAGTACTTC	CASSLGPSGGVGETQYF
NA	TRBJ1-1	TRBV25-1	NA	TGTGCCAGCAGCCAGGGAGGTACGAACACTGAAGCTTTCTTT	CASSQGGTNTEAFF
TRBD1	TRBJ1-1	TRBV19	once	TGTGCCAGTAGTATGAGGACAGGGGCTATTGAAGCTTTCTTT	CASSMRTGAIEAFF
TRBD1	TRBJ1-1	TRBV28	NA	TGTGCCAGCAGCACGGTGGGGCAGGGGGGAACTGAAGCTTTCTTT	CASSTVGQGGTEAFF
TRBD2	TRBJ2-2	TRBV10-3	NA	TGTGCCATCACCACAAGCGGGGGGGCCGGCACCGGGGAGCTGTTTTTT	CAITTSGGAGTGELFF
NA	TRBJ2-2	TRBV29-1	NA	TGCAGCGTGAGACAGGATGCCACCGGGGAGCTGTTTTTT	CSVRQDATGELFF
NA	TRBJ1-5	TRBV6-1	NA	TGTGCCAGCAAGGGGACTCGGAAAACAAATCAGCCCCAGCATTTT	CASKGTRKTNQPQHF
TRBD1	TRBJ2-7	TRBV19	NA	TGTGCCAGTACCAAGGGGGCTGGGACCTACGAGCAGTACTTC	CASTKGAGTYEQYF
TRBD1	TRBJ1-2	TRBV27	NA	TGTGCCAGCAGTTTCGGGACAGGGGCGCTGGACTACACCTTC	CASSFGTGALDYTF